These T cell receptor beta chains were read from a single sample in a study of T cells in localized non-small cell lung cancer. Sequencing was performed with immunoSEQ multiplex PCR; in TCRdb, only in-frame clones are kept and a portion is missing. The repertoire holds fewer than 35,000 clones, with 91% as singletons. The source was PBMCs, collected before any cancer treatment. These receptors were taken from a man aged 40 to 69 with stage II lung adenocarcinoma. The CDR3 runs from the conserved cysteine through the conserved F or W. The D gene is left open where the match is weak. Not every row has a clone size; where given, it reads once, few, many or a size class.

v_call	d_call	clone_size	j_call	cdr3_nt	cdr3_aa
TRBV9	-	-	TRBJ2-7	TGTGCCAGCAGCGTAGGTCCGCCATCCTACGAGCAGTACTTC	CASSVGPPSYEQYF
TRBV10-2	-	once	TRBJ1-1	TGCGCCAGCAGTGGACAGGATCTGAACACTGAAGCTTTCTTT	CASSGQDLNTEAFF
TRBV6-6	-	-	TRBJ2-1	TGTGCCAGCCGCGGCGAGGGGATAAAGTATGAGCAGTTCTTC	CASRGEGIKYEQFF
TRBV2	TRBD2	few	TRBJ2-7	TGTGCCAGCACGCGGGGGGGCGAGCAGTACTTC	CASTRGGEQYF
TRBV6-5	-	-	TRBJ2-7	TGTGCCAGCAGTTATGGGGCCGGCTACGAGCAGTACTTC	CASSYGAGYEQYF
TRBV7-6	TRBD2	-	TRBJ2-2	TGTGCCAGCTCTACGCTAGCGGACACCGGGGAGCTGTTTTTT	CASSTLADTGELFF
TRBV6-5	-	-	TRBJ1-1	TGTGCCAGCAGTTACGGAGGATTTCGGGCAGCTGAAGCTTTCTTT	CASSYGGFRAAEAFF
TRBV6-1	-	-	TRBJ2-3	TGTGCCAGCACGGCAGGGGTAGCAAAAGATACGCAGTATTTT	CASTAGVAKDTQYF
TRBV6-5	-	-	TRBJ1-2	TGTGCCAGCAGTCCGACAGGTCGGGGTGGCTACACCTTC	CASSPTGRGGYTF
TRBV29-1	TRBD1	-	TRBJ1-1	TGCAGCGCACTGACAGGGGGCGCGGAGAGCACTGAAGCTTTCTTT	CSALTGGAESTEAFF
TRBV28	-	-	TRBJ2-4	TGTGCCAGCAGTCACACTCAGGGAGGAGCCAAAAACATTCAGTACTTC	CASSHTQGGAKNIQYF
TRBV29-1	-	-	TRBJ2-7	TGCAGCGTTGGGGGGGAGTCCTACGAGCAGTACTTC	CSVGGESYEQYF
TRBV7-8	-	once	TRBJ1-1	TGTGCCAGCAGTCCAGGGAGGAACACTGAAGCTTTCTTT	CASSPGRNTEAFF
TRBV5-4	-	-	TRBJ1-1	TGTGCCAGCAGCTTTAATCCGGGCTTGGACACTGAAGCTTTCTTT	CASSFNPGLDTEAFF
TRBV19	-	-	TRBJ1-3	TGTGCCAGTAGTATAGGGCGGGGGGCGACTGGAAACACCATATATTTT	CASSIGRGATGNTIYF
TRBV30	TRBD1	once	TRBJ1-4	TGTGCCTGGAGCCTACCAGGGACAGGGGGAGAAAAACTGTTTTTT	CAWSLPGTGGEKLFF
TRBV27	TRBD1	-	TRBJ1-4	TGTGCCAGCAGTTCACCGACAGGGGGAAGAGATGAAAAACTGTTTTTT	CASSSPTGGRDEKLFF
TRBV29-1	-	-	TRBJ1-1	TGCAGCGTTGATGGGCGAGGCAGGCCTGAAGCTTTCTTT	CSVDGRGRPEAFF
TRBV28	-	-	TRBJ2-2	TGTGCCAGCAGTTTGGGAGGAAATGCGGCCGGGGAGCTGTTTTTT	CASSLGGNAAGELFF
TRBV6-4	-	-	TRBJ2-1	TGTGCCAGCAGTGACTCTGGGCAGGGCACAGTCAATGAGCAGTTCTTC	CASSDSGQGTVNEQFF
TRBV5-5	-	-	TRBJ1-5	TGTGCCAGCAGCTTGTCGGGGGCCCGAGGGAATAATCAGCCCCAGCATTTT	CASSLSGARGNNQPQHF
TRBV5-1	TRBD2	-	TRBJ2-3	TGCGCCAGCAGCACTGGACTAGCGGGCGTAGATACGCAGTATTTT	CASSTGLAGVDTQYF
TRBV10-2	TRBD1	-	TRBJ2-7	TGCGCCAGCAGTGAAGACAGGGTGGCTGGCGAGCAGTACTTC	CASSEDRVAGEQYF
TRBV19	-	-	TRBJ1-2	TGTGCCAGTAGTATAGATTCACTCCAGGGAGGTGGCTACACCTTC	CASSIDSLQGGGYTF
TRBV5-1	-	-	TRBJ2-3	TGCGCCAGCAGCCTTATGGGGACTAGCACAGATACGCAGTATTTT	CASSLMGTSTDTQYF
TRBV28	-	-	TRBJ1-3	TGTGCCAGCAGTTTCCAAGGGGGCTCTGGAAACACCATATATTTT	CASSFQGGSGNTIYF
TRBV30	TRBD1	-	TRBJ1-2	TGTGCCTGGAGTCCCTCGGACAGGGGGGGCTACACCTTC	CAWSPSDRGGYTF
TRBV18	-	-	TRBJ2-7	TGTGCCAGCTCACCGGTGCAGACCTCCTACGAGCAGTACTTC	CASSPVQTSYEQYF
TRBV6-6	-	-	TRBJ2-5	TGTGCCAGCAGCCTTACGGCGGGGGAGACCCAGTACTTC	CASSLTAGETQYF
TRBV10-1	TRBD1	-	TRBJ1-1	TGCGCCAGCAGTGGGGACAGGGAGGGGAACACTGAAGCTTTCTTT	CASSGDREGNTEAFF
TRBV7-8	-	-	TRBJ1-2	TGTGCCAGCAGCTTAGTGGGTTCCGGGGGCTACACCTTC	CASSLVGSGGYTF
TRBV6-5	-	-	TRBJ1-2	TGTGCCAGCAGTTACTCTACTACCGGTTATGGCTACACCTTC	CASSYSTTGYGYTF
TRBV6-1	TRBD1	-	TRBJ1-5	TGTGCCAGCAGTGACTTGACAGGGCTCCAGCATTTT	CASSDLTGLQHF
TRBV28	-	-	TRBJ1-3	TGTGCCAGCAGTCCTAGACAGGAGCTCCTCTCTGGAAACACCATATATTTT	CASSPRQELLSGNTIYF
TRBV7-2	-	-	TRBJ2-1	TGTGCCAGCAGCCCATCTCTTGGCGGGTTCGGTAATGAGCAGTTCTTC	CASSPSLGGFGNEQFF
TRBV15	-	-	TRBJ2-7	TGTGCCACCAGCCGAGGTGTGAGGCAAACAACTTACGAGCAGTACTTC	CATSRGVRQTTYEQYF
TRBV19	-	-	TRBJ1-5	TGTGCCAGTAGTATCGAGATGGGCAGGACCTACAATCAGCCCCAGCATTTT	CASSIEMGRTYNQPQHF
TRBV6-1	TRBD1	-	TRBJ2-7	TGTGCCAGCAGTTCTTACAGGGGTTACGAGCAGTACTTC	CASSSYRGYEQYF
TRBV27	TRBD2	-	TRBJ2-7	TGTGCCAGCAGGGACTCTTCCAGCGGGAAATACGAGCAGTACTTC	CASRDSSSGKYEQYF
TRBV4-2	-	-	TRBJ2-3	TGTGCCAGCAGCTTACAGGGCCGCACAGATACGCAGTATTTT	CASSLQGRTDTQYF
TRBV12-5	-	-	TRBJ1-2	TGTGCTAGTGTAATGGGGAGTCAAGGGTCGGGCTACACCTTC	CASVMGSQGSGYTF
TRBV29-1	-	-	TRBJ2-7	TGCAGCGTTGCGGGGGACGACTACGAGCAGTACTTC	CSVAGDDYEQYF
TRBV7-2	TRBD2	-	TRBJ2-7	TGTGCCAGCAGCGACCGACTAGCGGGAAGGCAGTACTTC	CASSDRLAGRQYF
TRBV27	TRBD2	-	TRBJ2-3	TGTGCCAGCAGTCCACAGGGACTAGCGGGATCAATAGGCACAGATACGCAGTATTTT	CASSPQGLAGSIGTDTQYF
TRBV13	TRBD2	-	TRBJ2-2	TGTGCCAGCAGCGAAGTCCGCGGGAGTCAGAGAACCGGGGAGCTGTTTTTT	CASSEVRGSQRTGELFF
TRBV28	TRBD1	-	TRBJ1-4	TGTGCCAGCAGGGCCGACAGGGGGGATTTATGGGAAAAACTGTTTTTT	CASRADRGDLWEKLFF